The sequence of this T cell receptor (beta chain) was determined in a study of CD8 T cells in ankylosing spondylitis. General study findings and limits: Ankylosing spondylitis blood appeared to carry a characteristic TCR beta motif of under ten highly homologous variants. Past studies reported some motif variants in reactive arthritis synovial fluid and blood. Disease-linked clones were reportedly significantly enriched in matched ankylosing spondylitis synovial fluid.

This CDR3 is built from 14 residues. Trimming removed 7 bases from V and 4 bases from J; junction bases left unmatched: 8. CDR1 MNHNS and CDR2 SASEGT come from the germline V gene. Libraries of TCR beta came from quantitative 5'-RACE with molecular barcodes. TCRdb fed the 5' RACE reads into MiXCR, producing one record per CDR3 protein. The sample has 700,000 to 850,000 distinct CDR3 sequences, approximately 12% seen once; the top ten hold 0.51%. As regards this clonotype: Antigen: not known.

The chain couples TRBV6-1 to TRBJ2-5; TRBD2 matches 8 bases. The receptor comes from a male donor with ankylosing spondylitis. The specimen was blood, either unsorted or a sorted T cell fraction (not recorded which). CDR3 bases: TGTGCCAGCACCGGATCGACTAGCGCAGAGACCCAGTACTTC. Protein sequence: CASTGSTSAETQYF.